This TCR beta chain was captured in a study of blood T cell repertoires in COVID-19. Only in-frame clones appear in the TCRdb table, and some are missing; sequencing was by immunoSEQ multiplex PCR. This sample yields a few hundred thousand clones, of which 80% to 90% are seen a single time; roughly 4% belongs to the top ten. The CDR3 covers 14 residues. CDR1 is MDHEN, CDR2 SYDVKM, per germline. Trimming removed 7 bases at V and 4 bases at J, with 14 bases between. Individuals aged roughly 18 to 100 years were recruited from about two dozen US areas. Sequenced input: PBMCs or T cells enriched from blood (not recorded which). The sequence derives from a man aged 30 to 39 with acute COVID-19. The rearrangement uses TRBV28 and TRBJ1-3, with D unclear. The CDR3 loop reads CASNNRGYGNTIYF. For the CDR3, the DNA is TGTGCCAGCAATAACCGGGGATACGGAAACACCATATATTTT.